These T cell receptor beta chains were read from a single sample in a study of blood T cell repertoires in COVID-19. Data came from immunoSEQ multiplex PCR; TCRdb stores just in-frame clones and leaves some out. The data hold nearly 300,000 clones, with about four fifths observed a single time. Material: peripheral blood. The receptors derive from a human donor with COVID-19, enrolled during active disease. The donor label of this sample is uncertain. CDR3s include the opening cysteine and the closing phenylalanine or tryptophan. The D gene is left open where the match is weak. Rows give clone size only sometimes, using once, few, many, or a class for an expanded clone.

d_call | clone_size | j_call | v_call | cdr3_aa | cdr3_nt
TRBD2 | NA | TRBJ2-3 | TRBV3-1/TRBV3-2 | CASSPGTSGSDTQYF | TGTGCCAGCAGCCCAGGGACTAGCGGGAGTGATACGCAGTATTTT
NA | NA | TRBJ1-6 | TRBV7-2 | CASSLNGPGNSPLHF | TGTGCCAGCAGCTTAAATGGTCCCGGGAATTCACCCCTCCACTTT
TRBD2 | NA | TRBJ2-7 | TRBV6-1 | CASSEMLTSGSGEQYF | TGTGCCAGCAGTGAAATGCTGACTAGCGGGAGTGGCGAGCAGTACTTC
NA | once | TRBJ2-1 | TRBV9 | CASSVGGGRGNEQFF | TGTGCCAGCAGCGTAGGAGGGGGAAGGGGCAATGAGCAGTTCTTC
TRBD1 | few | TRBJ2-3 | TRBV5-4 | CASSWDRSLADTQYF | TGTGCCAGCAGTTGGGACAGGTCCCTGGCAGATACGCAGTATTTT
TRBD2 | NA | TRBJ2-7 | TRBV28 | CASSRLAETYEQYF | TGTGCCAGCAGCCGACTAGCGGAAACCTACGAGCAGTACTTC
TRBD1 | NA | TRBJ1-1 | TRBV18 | CASSPPAGGNEAFF | TGTGCCAGCTCACCACCGGCAGGGGGCAATGAAGCTTTCTTT
NA | NA | TRBJ2-5 | TRBV7-2 | CASSLNIGGQYF | TGTGCCAGCAGCTTAAACATAGGGGGCCAGTACTTC
TRBD2 | NA | TRBJ2-7 | TRBV25-1 | CASTGAGGPYEQYF | TGTGCCAGTACGGGAGCGGGAGGCCCCTACGAGCAGTACTTC
TRBD1 | NA | TRBJ2-7 | TRBV7-3 | CASSRDRGYEQYF | TGTGCCAGCAGCCGGGACAGGGGCTACGAGCAGTACTTC
TRBD2 | NA | TRBJ2-1 | TRBV5-1 | CASSLGPPGLGYNEQFF | TGCGCCAGCAGCTTGGGTCCCCCGGGACTAGGGTACAATGAGCAGTTCTTC
NA | NA | TRBJ2-7 | TRBV3-1/TRBV3-2 | CASSQGAGSPYEQYF | TGTGCCAGCAGCCAAGGGGCAGGGTCACCCTACGAGCAGTACTTC
TRBD2 | NA | TRBJ2-3 | TRBV11-3 | CASSLDPSGEGLTQYF | TGTGCCAGCAGCTTAGATCCTAGCGGGGAGGGTCTGACGCAGTATTTT
TRBD2 | NA | TRBJ2-1 | TRBV27 | CASSLGAGGLSSYNEQFF | TGTGCCAGCAGCCTGGGAGCGGGAGGGCTTAGCTCCTACAATGAGCAGTTCTTC
NA | NA | TRBJ1-2 | TRBV14 | CASSPALGEIGYTF | TGTGCCAGCAGCCCAGCACTGGGAGAGATTGGCTACACCTTC
TRBD2 | NA | TRBJ2-1 | TRBV7-9 | CASSFLAGGQFF | TGTGCCAGCAGCTTTCTAGCGGGAGGTCAATTCTTC
TRBD1 | NA | TRBJ2-7 | TRBV5-6 | CASSSQGADGQYF | TGTGCCAGCAGCTCTCAGGGGGCGGATGGGCAGTACTTC
TRBD1 | NA | TRBJ2-7 | TRBV7-8 | CASSPGQPYEQYF | TGTGCCAGCAGCCCGGGACAGCCCTACGAGCAGTACTTC
TRBD1 | few | TRBJ1-2 | TRBV4-1 | CASSQGQGADYGYTF | TGCGCCAGCAGCCAGGGACAGGGGGCGGACTATGGCTACACCTTC
NA | NA | TRBJ1-6 | TRBV19 | CASSPPGGNSPLHF | TGTGCCAGTAGTCCCCCGGGGGGCAATTCACCCCTCCACTTT
TRBD2 | NA | TRBJ2-1 | TRBV11-2 | CASSRGLAGTNEQFF | TGTGCCAGCAGTCGCGGACTAGCGGGGACCAATGAGCAGTTCTTC
NA | NA | TRBJ1-2 | TRBV12-3/TRBV12-4 | CASSSVSYGYTF | TGTGCCAGCAGTTCGGTGAGCTATGGCTACACCTTC
TRBD1 | NA | TRBJ2-1 | TRBV6-2/TRBV6-3 | CASSYSLQGAYNEQFF | TGTGCCAGCAGTTACTCGTTGCAGGGGGCCTACAATGAGCAGTTCTTC
TRBD2 | NA | TRBJ2-1 | TRBV18 | CASSLSGRETFYNEQFF | TGTGCCAGCTCACTTAGCGGGAGGGAGACCTTTTACAATGAGCAGTTCTTC
TRBD2 | NA | TRBJ2-1 | TRBV10-3 | CAISTGTSEFNEQFF | TGTGCCATCAGTACCGGGACTAGCGAGTTCAATGAGCAGTTCTTC
NA | NA | TRBJ2-1 | TRBV7-8 | CASSLVTASSYNEQFF | TGTGCCAGCAGCTTAGTAACAGCAAGCTCCTACAATGAGCAGTTCTTC
TRBD2 | NA | TRBJ2-7 | TRBV7-9 | CASSLARTRNEQYF | TGTGCCAGCAGCTTGGCGCGGACTAGGAACGAGCAGTACTTC
NA | few | TRBJ1-2 | TRBV7-6 | CASSRGFDGNYGYTF | TGTGCCAGCAGCCGGGGGTTCGACGGTAACTATGGCTACACCTTC
TRBD2 | NA | TRBJ2-1 | TRBV19 | CASSTWTSGSLNYYNEQFF | TGTGCCAGTAGTACCTGGACTAGCGGGAGTCTGAATTACTACAATGAGCAGTTCTTC
TRBD2 | NA | TRBJ2-2 | TRBV7-3 | CASSRGGLAGTGELFF | TGTGCCAGCAGCCGGGGGGGACTAGCGGGCACCGGGGAGCTGTTTTTT
NA | NA | TRBJ1-1 | TRBV4-2 | CASSQDGTPGHTEAFF | TGTGCCAGCAGCCAAGATGGAACGCCAGGCCACACTGAAGCTTTCTTT
TRBD2 | few | TRBJ2-1 | TRBV30 | CAWSPPRAGPNEQFF | TGTGCCTGGAGCCCGCCCCGAGCGGGGCCTAATGAGCAGTTCTTC
TRBD2 | NA | TRBJ2-1 | TRBV2 | CASNRASGSGNNEQFF | TGTGCCAGCAATCGGGCTAGCGGGAGTGGTAACAATGAGCAGTTCTTC
TRBD2 | NA | TRBJ2-7 | TRBV11-3 | CASSPRTSGPDEQYF | TGTGCCAGCAGCCCAAGGACTAGCGGGCCCGACGAGCAGTACTTC
NA | NA | TRBJ2-7 | TRBV9 | CASTPGGSSYEQYF | TGTGCCAGCACCCCCGGCGGAAGCTCCTACGAGCAGTACTTC
TRBD1 | NA | TRBJ1-2 | TRBV6-4 | CASALEGQGFGYTF | TGTGCCAGCGCCTTAGAAGGACAGGGGTTCGGCTACACCTTC
NA | once | TRBJ2-7 | TRBV6-5 | CASSSDEQYF | TGTGCCAGCAGTTCTGACGAGCAGTACTTC
NA | NA | TRBJ2-7 | TRBV12-3/TRBV12-4 | CASSIGQKQYF | TGTGCCAGCAGTATTGGACAGAAGCAGTACTTC
NA | NA | TRBJ1-1 | TRBV18 | CASSPRQINTEAFF | TGTGCCAGCTCACCTCGACAGATAAACACTGAAGCTTTCTTT
NA | NA | TRBJ1-6 | TRBV21-1 | CASSKTGPSSYNSPLHF | TGTGCCAGCAGCAAGACAGGCCCTAGCTCCTATAATTCACCCCTCCACTTT
TRBD2 | NA | TRBJ2-7 | TRBV5-4 | CASSSGLAGGYEQYF | TGTGCCAGCAGCTCGGGACTAGCGGGAGGTTACGAGCAGTACTTC
TRBD2 | NA | TRBJ2-1 | TRBV18 | CASSPRPGLAGVRDEQFF | TGTGCCAGCTCACCCCGCCCTGGACTAGCGGGAGTTAGGGATGAGCAGTTCTTC
NA | NA | TRBJ2-7 | TRBV28 | CASRPGGSYEQYF | TGTGCCAGCAGGCCAGGGGGGTCCTACGAGCAGTACTTC
TRBD1 | NA | TRBJ1-1 | TRBV5-5 | CASSWGDRENTEAFF | TGTGCCAGCAGCTGGGGGGACAGGGAAAACACTGAAGCTTTCTTT
TRBD2 | NA | TRBJ2-2 | TRBV5-4 | CASSPGLAGVFAGELFF | TGTGCCAGCAGCCCGGGACTAGCGGGAGTATTCGCCGGGGAGCTGTTTTTT
NA | NA | TRBJ2-5 | TRBV4-1 | CASSPPLGSSRETQYF | TGCGCCAGCAGCCCTCCTCTCGGGAGTTCGAGAGAGACCCAGTACTTC
NA | NA | TRBJ2-3 | TRBV7-2 | CAIRFVGGATDTQYF | TGTGCAATTCGGTTCGTGGGCGGGGCCACAGATACGCAGTATTTT
NA | NA | TRBJ1-5 | TRBV21-1 | CASSKGRDQPQHF | TGTGCCAGCAGCAAAGGGAGAGATCAGCCCCAGCATTTT
TRBD1 | NA | TRBJ1-4 | TRBV9 | CASSVMGQGEKLFF | TGTGCCAGCAGCGTAATGGGACAGGGGGAAAAACTGTTTTTT
NA | NA | TRBJ1-5 | TRBV15 | CATSRRTANQPQHF | TGTGCCACCAGCAGACGGACAGCTAATCAGCCCCAGCATTTT
NA | NA | TRBJ2-7 | TRBV21-1 | CASSKAASYEQYF | TGTGCCAGCAGCAAAGCGGCCAGCTACGAGCAGTACTTC
TRBD1 | NA | TRBJ1-2 | TRBV6-5 | CASSSTGTGGPGYTF | TGTGCCAGCAGTTCCACCGGGACAGGGGGCCCTGGCTACACCTTC